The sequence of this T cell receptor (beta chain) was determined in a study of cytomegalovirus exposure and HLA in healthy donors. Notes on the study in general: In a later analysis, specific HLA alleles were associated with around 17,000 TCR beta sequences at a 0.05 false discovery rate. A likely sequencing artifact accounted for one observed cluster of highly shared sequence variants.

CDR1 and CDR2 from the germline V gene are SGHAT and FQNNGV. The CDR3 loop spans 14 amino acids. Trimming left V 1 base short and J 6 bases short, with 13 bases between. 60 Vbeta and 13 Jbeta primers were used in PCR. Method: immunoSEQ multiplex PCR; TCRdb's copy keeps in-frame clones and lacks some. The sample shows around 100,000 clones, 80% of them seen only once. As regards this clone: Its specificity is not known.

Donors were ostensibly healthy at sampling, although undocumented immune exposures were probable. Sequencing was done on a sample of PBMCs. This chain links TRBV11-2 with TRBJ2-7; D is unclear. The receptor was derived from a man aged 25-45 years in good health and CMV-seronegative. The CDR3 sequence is CASSLATGYTEQYF. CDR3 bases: TGTGCCAGCAGCTTAGCGACTGGATACACCGAGCAGTACTTC.